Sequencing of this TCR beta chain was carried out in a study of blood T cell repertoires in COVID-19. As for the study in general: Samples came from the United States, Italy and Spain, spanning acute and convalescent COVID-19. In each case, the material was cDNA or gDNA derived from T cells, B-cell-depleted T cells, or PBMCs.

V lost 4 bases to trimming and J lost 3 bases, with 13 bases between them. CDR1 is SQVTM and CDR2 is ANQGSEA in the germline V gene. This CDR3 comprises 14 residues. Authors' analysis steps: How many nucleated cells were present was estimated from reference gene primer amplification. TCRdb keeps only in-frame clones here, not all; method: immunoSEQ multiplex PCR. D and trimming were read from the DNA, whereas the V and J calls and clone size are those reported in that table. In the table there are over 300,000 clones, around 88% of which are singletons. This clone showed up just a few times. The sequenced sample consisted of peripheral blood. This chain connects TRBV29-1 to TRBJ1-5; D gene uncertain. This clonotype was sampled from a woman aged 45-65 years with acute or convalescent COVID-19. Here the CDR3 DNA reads TGCAGCGTTGCTTTTTCAGGCCCCAATCAGCCCCAGCATTTT. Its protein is CSVAFSGPNQPQHF.